This TCR beta chain is from a study of CD8+ T cells in alopecia areata. In each case, RNA was isolated and then reverse transcribed into cDNA as the sequencing template. The repertoire was sequenced with immunoSEQ multiplex PCR; TCRdb's copy has only in-frame clones and lacks some. Here the sample spans over 150,000 clones, around 58% being singletons. Findings and caveats of the study: Patients shared TCRs less clearly than mice did, possibly owing to HLA.

The treatment here: oral pan-JAK inhibitor, 5-10 mg twice daily. As part of sample collection, lesional scalp punch biopsies and peripheral blood were taken from alopecia areata patients. Many counts were recorded for this clone. Its specificity is unknown. Unmatched junction bases numbered 6, after V lost 4 bases and J lost 6 bases. The CDR3 is 16 amino acids. Germline V gene lookup returns CDR1 ENHRY and CDR2 SYGVKD. This chain joins TRBV10-3 and TRBJ1-6, with 10 bases matching TRBD1. This sequence was found in a human donor with alopecia areata. Sequencing was performed on CD8+ T cells sorted from blood, taken at week 24, from a patient treated with tofacitinib. CDR3: CAISVSGTGANSPLHF. CDR3 DNA sequence: TGTGCCATCAGTGTTTCCGGGACAGGGGCTAATTCACCCCTCCACTTT.